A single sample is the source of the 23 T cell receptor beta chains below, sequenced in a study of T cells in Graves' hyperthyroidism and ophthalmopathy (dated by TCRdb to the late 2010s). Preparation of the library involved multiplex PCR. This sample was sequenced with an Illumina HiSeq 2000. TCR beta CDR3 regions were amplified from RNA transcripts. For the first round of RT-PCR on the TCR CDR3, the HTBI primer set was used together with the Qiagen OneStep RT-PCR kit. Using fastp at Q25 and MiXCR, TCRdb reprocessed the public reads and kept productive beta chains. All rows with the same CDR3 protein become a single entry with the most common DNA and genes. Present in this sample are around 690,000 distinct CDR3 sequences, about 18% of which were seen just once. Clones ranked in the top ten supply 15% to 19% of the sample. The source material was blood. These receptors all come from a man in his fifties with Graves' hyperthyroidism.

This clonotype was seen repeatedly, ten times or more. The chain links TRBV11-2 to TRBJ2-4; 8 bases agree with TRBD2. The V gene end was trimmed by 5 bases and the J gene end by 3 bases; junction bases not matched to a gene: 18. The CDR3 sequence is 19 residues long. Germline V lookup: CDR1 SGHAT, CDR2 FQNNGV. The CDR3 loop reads CASSPLRRAGEVVKNIQYF. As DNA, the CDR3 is TGTGCCAGCAGCCCCCTCCGACGAGCGGGAGAGGTCGTCAAAAACATTCAGTACTTC.

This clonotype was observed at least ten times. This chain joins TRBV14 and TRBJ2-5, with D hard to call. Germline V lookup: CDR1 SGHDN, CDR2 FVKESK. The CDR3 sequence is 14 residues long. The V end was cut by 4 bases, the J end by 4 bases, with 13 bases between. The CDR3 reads CASSPPAARETQYF. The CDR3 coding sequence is TGTGCCAGCAGCCCCCCAGCAGCCCGAGAGACCCAGTACTTC. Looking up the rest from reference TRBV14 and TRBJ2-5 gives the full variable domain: EAGVTQFPSHSVIEKGQTVTLRCDPISGHDNLYWYRRVMGKEIKFLLHFVKESKQDESGMPNNRFLAERTGGTYSTLKVQPAELEDSGVYFCASSPPAARETQYFGPGTRLLVL.

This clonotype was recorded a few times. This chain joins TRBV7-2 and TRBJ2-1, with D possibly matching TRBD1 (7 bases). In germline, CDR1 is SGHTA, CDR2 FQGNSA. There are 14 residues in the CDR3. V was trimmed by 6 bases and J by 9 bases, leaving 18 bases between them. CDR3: CASRARLGDSEQFF. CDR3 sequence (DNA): TGTGCCAGCAGGGCGAGACTAGGGGACAGTGAGCAGTTCTTC. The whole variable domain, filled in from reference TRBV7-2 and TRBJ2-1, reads GAGVSQSPSNKVTEKGKDVELRCDPISGHTALYWYRQSLGQGLEFLIYFQGNSAPDKSGLPSDRFSAERTGGSVSTLTIQRTQQEDSAVYLCASRARLGDSEQFFGPGTRLTVL.

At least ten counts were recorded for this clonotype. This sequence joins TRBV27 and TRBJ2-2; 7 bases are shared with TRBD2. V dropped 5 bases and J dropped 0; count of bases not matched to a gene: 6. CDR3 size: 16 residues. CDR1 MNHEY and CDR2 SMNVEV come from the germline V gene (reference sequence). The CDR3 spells CASSRPSGANTGELFF. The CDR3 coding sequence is TGTGCCAGCAGTCGCCCGAGCGGGGCGAACACCGGGGAGCTGTTTTTT.

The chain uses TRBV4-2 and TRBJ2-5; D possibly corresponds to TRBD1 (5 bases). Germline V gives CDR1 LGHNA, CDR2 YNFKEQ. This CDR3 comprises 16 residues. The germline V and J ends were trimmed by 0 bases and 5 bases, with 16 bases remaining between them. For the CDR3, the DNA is TGTGCCAGCAGCCAAGAAGGAGCAGGGCTCTCCGAGACCCAGTACTTC. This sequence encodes CASSQEGAGLSETQYF.

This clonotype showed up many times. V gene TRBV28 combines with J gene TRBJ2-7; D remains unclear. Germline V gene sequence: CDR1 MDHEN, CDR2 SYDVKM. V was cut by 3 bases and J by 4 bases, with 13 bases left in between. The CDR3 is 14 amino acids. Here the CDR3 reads CASSLTHSKYEQYF. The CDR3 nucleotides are TGTGCCAGCAGTTTGACCCATTCGAAGTACGAGCAGTACTTC.

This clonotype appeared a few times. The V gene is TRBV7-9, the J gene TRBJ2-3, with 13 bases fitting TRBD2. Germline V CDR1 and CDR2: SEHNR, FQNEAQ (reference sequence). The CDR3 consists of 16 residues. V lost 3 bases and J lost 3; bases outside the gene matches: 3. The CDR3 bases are TGTGCCAGCAGCTTGACTAGCGGGAGGCATACAGATACGCAGTATTTT. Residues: CASSLTSGRHTDTQYF.

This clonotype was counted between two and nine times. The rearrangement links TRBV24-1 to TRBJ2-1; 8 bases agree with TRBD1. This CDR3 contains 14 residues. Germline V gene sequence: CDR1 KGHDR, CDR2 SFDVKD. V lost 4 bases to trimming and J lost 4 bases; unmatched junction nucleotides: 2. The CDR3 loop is CATSETGEYNEQFF. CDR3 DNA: TGTGCCACCAGTGAGACAGGGGAATACAATGAGCAGTTCTTC.

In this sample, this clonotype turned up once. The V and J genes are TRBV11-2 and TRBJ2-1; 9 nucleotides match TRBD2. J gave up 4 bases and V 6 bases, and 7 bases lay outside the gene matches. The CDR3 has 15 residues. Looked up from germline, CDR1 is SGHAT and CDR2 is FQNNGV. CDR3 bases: TGTGCCAGCAGTTTCCCTAGCGGGATGTACAATGAGCAGTTCTTC. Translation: CASSFPSGMYNEQFF.

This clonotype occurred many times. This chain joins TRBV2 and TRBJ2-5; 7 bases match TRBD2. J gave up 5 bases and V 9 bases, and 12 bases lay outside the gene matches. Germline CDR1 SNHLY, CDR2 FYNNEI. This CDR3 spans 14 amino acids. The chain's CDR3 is CARATSPTGETQYF. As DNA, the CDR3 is TGTGCCAGGGCGACTAGCCCTACGGGGGAGACCCAGTACTTC.

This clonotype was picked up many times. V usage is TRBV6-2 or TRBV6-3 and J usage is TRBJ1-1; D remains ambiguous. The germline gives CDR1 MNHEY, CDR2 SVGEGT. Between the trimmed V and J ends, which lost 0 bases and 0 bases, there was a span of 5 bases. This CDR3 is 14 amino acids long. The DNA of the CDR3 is TGTGCCAGCAGTTACTCGAGAGTGAACACTGAAGCTTTCTTT. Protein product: CASSYSRVNTEAFF.

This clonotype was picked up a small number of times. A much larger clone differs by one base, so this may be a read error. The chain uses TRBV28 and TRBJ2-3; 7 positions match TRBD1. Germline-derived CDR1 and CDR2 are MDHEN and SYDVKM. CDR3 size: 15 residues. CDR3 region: CVSSRQGTSTDTQYF. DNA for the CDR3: TGTGTCAGCAGCCGACAGGGTACTAGCACAGATACGCAGTATTTT.

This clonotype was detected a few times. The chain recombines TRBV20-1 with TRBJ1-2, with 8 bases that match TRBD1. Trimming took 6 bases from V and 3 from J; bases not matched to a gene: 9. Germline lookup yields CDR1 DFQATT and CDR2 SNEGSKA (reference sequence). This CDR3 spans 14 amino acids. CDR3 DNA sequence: TGCAGTGCAACCAGGGGGCTGGAGGACTATGGCTACACCTTC. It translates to CSATRGLEDYGYTF.

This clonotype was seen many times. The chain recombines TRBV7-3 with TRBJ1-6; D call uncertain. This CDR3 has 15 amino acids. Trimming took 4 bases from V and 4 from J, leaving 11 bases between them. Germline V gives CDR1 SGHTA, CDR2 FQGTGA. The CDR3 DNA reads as TGTGCCAGCAGCTCCACGGGGAGATATAATTCACCCCTCCACTTT. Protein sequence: CASSSTGRYNSPLHF.

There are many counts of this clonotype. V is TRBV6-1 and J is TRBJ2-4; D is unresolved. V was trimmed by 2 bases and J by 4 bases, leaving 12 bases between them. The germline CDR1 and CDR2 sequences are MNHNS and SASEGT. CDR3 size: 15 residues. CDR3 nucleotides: TGTGCCAGCAGTGAAAGTAAAAACGGGAAAAACATTCAGTACTTC. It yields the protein CASSESKNGKNIQYF.

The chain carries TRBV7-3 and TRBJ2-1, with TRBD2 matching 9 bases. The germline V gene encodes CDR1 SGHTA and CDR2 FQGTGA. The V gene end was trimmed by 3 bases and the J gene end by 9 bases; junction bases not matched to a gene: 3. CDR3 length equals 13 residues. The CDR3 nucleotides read TGTGCCAGCAGCTTGACTAGCGGTATTGAGCAGTTCTTC. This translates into CASSLTSGIEQFF.

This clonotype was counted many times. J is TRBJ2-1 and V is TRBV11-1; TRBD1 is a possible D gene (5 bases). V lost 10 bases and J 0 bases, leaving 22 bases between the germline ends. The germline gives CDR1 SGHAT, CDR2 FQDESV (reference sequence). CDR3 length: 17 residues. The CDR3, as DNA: TGTGCCACCTCGCGCAGGGAACCCTTCAGCTCCTACAATGAGCAGTTCTTC. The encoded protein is CATSRREPFSSYNEQFF.

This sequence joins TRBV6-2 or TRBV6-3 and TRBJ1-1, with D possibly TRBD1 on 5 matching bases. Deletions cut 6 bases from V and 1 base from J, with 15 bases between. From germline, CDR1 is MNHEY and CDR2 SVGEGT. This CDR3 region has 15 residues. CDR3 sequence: CASRARGTPNTEAFF. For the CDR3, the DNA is TGTGCCAGCAGGGCCCGGGGGACCCCGAACACTGAAGCTTTCTTT.

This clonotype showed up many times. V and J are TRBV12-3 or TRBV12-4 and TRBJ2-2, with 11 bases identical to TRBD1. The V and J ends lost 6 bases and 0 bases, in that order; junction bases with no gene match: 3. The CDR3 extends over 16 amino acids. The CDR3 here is CASRKGQGANTGELFF. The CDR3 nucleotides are TGTGCCAGCAGAAAGGGACAGGGGGCGAACACCGGGGAGCTGTTTTTT.

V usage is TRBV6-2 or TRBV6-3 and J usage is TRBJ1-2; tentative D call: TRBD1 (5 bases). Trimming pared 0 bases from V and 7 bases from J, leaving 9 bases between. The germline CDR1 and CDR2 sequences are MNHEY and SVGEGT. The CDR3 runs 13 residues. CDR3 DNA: TGTGCCAGCAGTTACTCGCCAGGGTTTGGCTACACCTTC. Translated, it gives CASSYSPGFGYTF.

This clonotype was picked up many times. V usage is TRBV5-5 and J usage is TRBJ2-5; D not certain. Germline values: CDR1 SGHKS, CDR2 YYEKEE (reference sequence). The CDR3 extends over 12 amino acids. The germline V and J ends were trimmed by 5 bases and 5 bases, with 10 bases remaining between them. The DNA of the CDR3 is TGTGCCAGCAGTTGGACGTCCGAGACCCAGTACTTC. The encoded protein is CASSWTSETQYF.

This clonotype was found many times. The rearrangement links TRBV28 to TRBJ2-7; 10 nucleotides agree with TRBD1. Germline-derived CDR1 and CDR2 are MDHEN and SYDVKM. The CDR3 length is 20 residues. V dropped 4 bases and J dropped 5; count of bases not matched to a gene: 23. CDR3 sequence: CASSSVYLGTGVGRRHEQYF. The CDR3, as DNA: TGTGCCAGCAGTTCCGTATATCTCGGGACAGGGGTCGGGAGAAGGCACGAGCAGTACTTC.

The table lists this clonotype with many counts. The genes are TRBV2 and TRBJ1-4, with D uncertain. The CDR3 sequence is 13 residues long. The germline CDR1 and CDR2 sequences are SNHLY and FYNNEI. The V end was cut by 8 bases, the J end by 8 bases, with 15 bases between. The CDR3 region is CASGLDRSEKLFF. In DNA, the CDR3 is TGTGCCAGCGGGTTGGACCGGAGCGAAAAACTGTTTTTT.